This TCR beta chain was found in a study of blood T cell repertoires in COVID-19. V lost 6 bases, J lost 5 bases, and 10 bases stayed unmatched. Germline V CDR1 and CDR2: SGHTA, FQGTGA. This CDR3 contains 15 residues. This clone has a handful of counts. Measured with immunoSEQ multiplex PCR; TCRdb has only the in-frame clones, and not every one. This sample has 150,000 to 200,000 clones, with around 80% found just once. The TCR sequence derives from a woman between 65 and 79 years old with COVID-19, enrolled during active disease. Sequencing was carried out using peripheral blood. This chain joins TRBV7-3 and TRBJ2-1, with 7 nucleotides matching TRBD1. CDR3 amino acids: CASSQRGDRDNEQFF. DNA of the CDR3: TGTGCCAGCAGTCAACGAGGGGACAGAGACAATGAGCAGTTCTTC. The entire variable domain, with the rest obtained from reference TRBV7-3 and TRBJ2-1, is as follows: GAGVSQTPSNKVTEKGKYVELRCDPISGHTALYWYRQSLGQGPEFLIYFQGTGAADDSGLPNDRFFAVRPEGSVSTLKIQRTERGDSAVYLCASSQRGDRDNEQFFGPGTRLTVL.